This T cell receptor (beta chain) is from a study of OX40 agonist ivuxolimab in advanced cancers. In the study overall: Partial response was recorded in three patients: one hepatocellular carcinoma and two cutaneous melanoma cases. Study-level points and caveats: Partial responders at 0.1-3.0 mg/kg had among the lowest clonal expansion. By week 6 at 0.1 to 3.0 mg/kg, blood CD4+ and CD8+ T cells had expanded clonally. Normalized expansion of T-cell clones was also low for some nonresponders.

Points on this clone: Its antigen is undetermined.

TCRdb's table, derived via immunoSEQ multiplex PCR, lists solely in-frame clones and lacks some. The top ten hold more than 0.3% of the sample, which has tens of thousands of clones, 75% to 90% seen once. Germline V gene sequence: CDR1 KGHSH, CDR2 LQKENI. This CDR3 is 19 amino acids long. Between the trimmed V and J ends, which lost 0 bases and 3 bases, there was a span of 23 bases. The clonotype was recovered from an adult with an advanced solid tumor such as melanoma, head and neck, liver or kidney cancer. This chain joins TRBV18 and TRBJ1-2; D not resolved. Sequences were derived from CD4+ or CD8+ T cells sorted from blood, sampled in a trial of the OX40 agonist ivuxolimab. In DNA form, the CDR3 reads TGTGCCAGCTCACCACCGATTGTCGAAGCCCACCACAAAGACTATGGCTACACCTTC. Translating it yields CASSPPIVEAHHKDYGYTF.